Described below is a single TCR beta chain sequence and its context. The CDR3 spans 16 residues. Germline lookup yields CDR1 KGHSH and CDR2 LQKENI. V lost 3 bases, J lost 2 bases, and 10 bases stayed unmatched. This record comes from a study of blood T cell repertoires in COVID-19. At the level of the study: Italy, Spain and the United States were the sources of the convalescent and acute COVID-19 samples. T cells, B-cell-depleted T cells, or PBMCs supplied cDNA or gDNA.

As originally analysed: The assay estimated nucleated cells by amplifying reference gene primers. The data were produced by immunoSEQ multiplex PCR, yet TCRdb's version contains in-frame clones alone and is incomplete. V, J and clone size are those of that table, while D and trimming were read from the DNA. The data show around 87,000 clones, with 80% seen just once and 16% held by the top ten. The sequencing sample was made of peripheral blood. This receptor was obtained from a human donor in a cohort sampled during active COVID-19. The chain links TRBV18 to TRBJ2-7, with 7 bases matching TRBD2. CDR3 loop: CASSPKWEGPTYEQYF. The CDR3 DNA follows: TGTGCCAGCTCACCGAAGTGGGAGGGCCCTACCTACGAGCAGTACTTC.